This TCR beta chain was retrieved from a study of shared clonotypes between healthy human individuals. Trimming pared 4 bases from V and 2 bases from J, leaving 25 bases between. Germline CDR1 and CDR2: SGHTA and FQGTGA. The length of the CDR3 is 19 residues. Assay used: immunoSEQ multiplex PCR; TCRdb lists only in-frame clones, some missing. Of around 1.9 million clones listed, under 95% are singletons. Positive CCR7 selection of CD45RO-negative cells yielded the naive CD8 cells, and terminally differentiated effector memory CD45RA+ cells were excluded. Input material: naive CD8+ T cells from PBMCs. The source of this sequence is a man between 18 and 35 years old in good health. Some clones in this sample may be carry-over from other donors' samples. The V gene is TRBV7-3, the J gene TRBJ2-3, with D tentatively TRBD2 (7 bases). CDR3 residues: CASSSRGLAAGLNTDTQYF. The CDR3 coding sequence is TGTGCCAGCAGCTCCCGGGGGCTAGCGGCAGGTTTGAACACAGATACGCAGTATTTT.